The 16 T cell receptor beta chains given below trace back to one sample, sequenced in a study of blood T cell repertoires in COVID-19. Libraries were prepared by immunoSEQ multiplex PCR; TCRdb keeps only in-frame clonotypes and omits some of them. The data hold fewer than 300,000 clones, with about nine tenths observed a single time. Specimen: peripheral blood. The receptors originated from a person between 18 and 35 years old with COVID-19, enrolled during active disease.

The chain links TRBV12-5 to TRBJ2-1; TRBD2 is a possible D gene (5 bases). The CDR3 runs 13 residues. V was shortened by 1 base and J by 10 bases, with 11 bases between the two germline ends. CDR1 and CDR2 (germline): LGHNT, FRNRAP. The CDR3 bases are TGTGCTAGTGGTTTGGGTGAGGGCCGGGAGCAGTTCTTC. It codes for CASGLGEGREQFF. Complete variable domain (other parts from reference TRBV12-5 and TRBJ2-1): DARVTQTPRHKVTEMGQEVTMRCQPILGHNTVFWYRQTMMQGLELLAYFRNRAPLDDSGMPKDRFSAEMPDATLATLKIQPSEPRDSAVYFCASGLGEGREQFFGPGTRLTVL.

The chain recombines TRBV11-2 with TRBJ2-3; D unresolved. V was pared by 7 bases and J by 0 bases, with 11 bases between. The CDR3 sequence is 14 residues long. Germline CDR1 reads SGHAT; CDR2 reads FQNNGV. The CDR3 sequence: CASKRIASTDTQYF. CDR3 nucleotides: TGTGCCAGCAAACGTATAGCTAGCACAGATACGCAGTATTTT.

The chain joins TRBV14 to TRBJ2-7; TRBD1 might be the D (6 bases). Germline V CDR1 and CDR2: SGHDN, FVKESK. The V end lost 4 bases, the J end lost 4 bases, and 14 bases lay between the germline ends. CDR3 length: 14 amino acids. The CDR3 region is CASSPRDKFYEQYF. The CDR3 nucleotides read TGTGCCAGCAGCCCCCGGGACAAGTTTTACGAGCAGTACTTC.

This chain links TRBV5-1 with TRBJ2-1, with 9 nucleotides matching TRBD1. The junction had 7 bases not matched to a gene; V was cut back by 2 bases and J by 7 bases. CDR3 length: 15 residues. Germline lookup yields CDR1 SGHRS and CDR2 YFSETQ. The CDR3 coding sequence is TGCGCCAGCAGCTTACAGGGGGCGGACTCTAATGAGCAGTTCTTC. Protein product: CASSLQGADSNEQFF.

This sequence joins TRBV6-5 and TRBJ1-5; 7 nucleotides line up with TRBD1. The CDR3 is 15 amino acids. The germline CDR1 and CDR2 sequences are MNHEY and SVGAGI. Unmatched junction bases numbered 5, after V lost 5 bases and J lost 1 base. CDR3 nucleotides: TGTGCCAGCAGTAAGGAGGGGGCAAGCAATCAGCCCCAGCATTTT. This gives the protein CASSKEGASNQPQHF.

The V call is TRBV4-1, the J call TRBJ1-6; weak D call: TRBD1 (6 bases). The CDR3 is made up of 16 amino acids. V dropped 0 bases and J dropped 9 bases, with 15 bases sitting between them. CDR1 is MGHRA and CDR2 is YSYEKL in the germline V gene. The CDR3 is CASSQEVGETGSPLHF. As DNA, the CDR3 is TGCGCCAGCAGCCAAGAAGTTGGGGAGACAGGTTCACCCCTCCACTTT.

The CDR3 bases are TGTGCCAGTAGCCAACAGGGTTTCCCCGGGGAGCTGTTTTTT. Its protein is CASSQQGFPGELFF. The rearrangement links TRBV19 to TRBJ2-2, with D perhaps TRBD1 (6 bases). The CDR3 has 14 residues. V dropped 6 bases and J dropped 6 bases, with 14 bases sitting between them. The germline V gene has CDR1 LNHDA and CDR2 SQIVND (reference sequence).

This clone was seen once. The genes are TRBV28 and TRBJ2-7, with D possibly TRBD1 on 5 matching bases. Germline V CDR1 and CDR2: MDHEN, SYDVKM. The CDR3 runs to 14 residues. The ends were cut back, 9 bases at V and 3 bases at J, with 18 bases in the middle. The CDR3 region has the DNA TGTGCCAGTTCCGGACATACATTTCTCTACGAGCAGTACTTC. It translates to CASSGHTFLYEQYF.

For the CDR3, the DNA is TGTGCCAGCAAGGTGACGGGAGGTTCCGATGAGCAGTTCTTC. Translation gives CASKVTGGSDEQFF. The chain joins TRBV6-5 to TRBJ2-1; 7 bases line up with TRBD2. The V gene's germline CDR1 is MNHEY and CDR2 SVGAGI. The CDR3 totals 14 residues. With V trimmed by 7 bases and J by 8 bases, 11 bases remained unmatched.

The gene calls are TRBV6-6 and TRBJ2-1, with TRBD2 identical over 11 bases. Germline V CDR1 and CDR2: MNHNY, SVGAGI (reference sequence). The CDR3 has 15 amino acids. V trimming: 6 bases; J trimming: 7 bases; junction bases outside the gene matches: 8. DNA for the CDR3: TGTGCCAGCAGGTTACTAGCGGGAGAGAAAAATGAGCAGTTCTTC. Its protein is CASRLLAGEKNEQFF.

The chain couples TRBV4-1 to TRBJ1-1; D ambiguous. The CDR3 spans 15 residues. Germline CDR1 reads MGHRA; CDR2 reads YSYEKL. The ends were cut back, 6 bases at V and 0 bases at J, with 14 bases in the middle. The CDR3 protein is CASSTSRGLNTEAFF. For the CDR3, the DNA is TGCGCCAGCAGTACCTCGAGAGGGCTGAACACTGAAGCTTTCTTT.

The CDR3 here is CSVLKGDVGEQYF. The CDR3 DNA reads TGCAGCGTACTTAAGGGGGACGTGGGCGAGCAGTACTTC. This chain links TRBV29-1 with TRBJ2-7; D is possibly TRBD1 (6 bases). Looked up from germline, CDR1 is SQVTM and CDR2 is ANQGSEA. V lost 6 bases, J lost 6 bases, and 18 bases lay in between. CDR3 size: 13 residues.

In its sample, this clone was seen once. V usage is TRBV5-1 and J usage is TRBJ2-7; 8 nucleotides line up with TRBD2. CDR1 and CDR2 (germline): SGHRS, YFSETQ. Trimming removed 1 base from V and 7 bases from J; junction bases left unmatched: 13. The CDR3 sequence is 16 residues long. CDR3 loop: CASSLNAAGAVVEQYF. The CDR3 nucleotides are TGCGCCAGCAGCTTGAATGCAGCGGGAGCCGTTGTGGAGCAGTACTTC.

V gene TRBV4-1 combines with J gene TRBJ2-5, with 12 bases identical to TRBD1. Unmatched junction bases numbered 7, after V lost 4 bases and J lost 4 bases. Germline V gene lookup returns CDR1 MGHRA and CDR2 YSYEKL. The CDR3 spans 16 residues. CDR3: CASSRFPGQGAETQYF. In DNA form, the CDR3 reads TGCGCCAGCAGCCGCTTTCCGGGACAGGGGGCAGAGACCCAGTACTTC.

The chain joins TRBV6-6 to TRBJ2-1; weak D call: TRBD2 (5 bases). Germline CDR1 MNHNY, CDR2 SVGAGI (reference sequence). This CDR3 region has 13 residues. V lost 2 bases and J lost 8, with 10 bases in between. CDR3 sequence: CASSYGGRDEQFF. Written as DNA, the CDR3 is TGTGCCAGCAGTTACGGAGGTAGGGATGAGCAGTTCTTC.

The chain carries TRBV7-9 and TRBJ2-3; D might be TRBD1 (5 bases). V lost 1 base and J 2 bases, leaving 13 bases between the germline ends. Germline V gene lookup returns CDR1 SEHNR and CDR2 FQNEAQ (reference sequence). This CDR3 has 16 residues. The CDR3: CASSLVGLGYTDTQYF. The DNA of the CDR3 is TGTGCCAGCAGCTTAGTGGGGCTAGGTTACACAGATACGCAGTATTTT.